A single sample gave rise to the 4 T cell receptor beta chains below, sequenced in a study of response to subunit inactivated influenza vaccine. TCRdb re-called the RT-PCR reads with MiXCR, one entry per CDR3 protein. This table holds fewer than 750,000 distinct CDR3 sequences, around 15% found once. The sequences come from PBMCs from blood, collected 12 days after vaccination. The receptor set was obtained from a man aged 45-65 years who received an inactivated influenza vaccine.

This rearrangement joins TRBV9 to TRBJ2-3, with TRBD2 identical over 11 bases. Unmatched junction bases numbered 4, after V lost 0 bases and J lost 4 bases. The CDR3 loop spans 16 amino acids. Germline assignment: CDR1 SGDLS and CDR2 YYNGEE. This CDR3 is CASSVGTSGRADTQYF. CDR3 sequence (DNA): TGTGCCAGCAGCGTAGGTACTAGCGGGAGAGCAGATACGCAGTATTTT.

This clonotype was observed a handful of times. The J gene is TRBJ2-6, the V gene TRBV11-1; D perhaps matches TRBD1 (5 bases). Trimming removed 1 base from V and 2 bases from J, with 18 bases in between. This CDR3 spans 19 amino acids. Germline V gene sequence: CDR1 SGHAT, CDR2 FQDESV (reference sequence). The CDR3 DNA reads TGTGCCAGCAGCTTAGGGAAGGCAGGGTGGCCCCCTGGGGCCAACGTCCTGACTTTC. This translates into CASSLGKAGWPPGANVLTF.

At least ten counts were recorded for this clonotype. V is TRBV12-3 or TRBV12-4 and J is TRBJ2-1; 7 bases agree with TRBD2. The length of the CDR3 is 15 residues. Losses at the gene ends were 8 bases for V and 2 bases for J; bases not matched to a gene: 9. The CDR3 DNA reads TGTGCCAGCGACGGAAGCGGGGTCCCCTACAATGAGCAGTTCTTC. It specifies CASDGSGVPYNEQFF.

The chain couples TRBV5-1 to TRBJ2-7, with TRBD2 matching over 8 bases. V was clipped by 7 bases and J by 4 bases; unmatched bases: 7. The CDR3 runs to 13 residues. Germline V gene data show CDR1 as SGHRS and CDR2 as YFSETQ. The CDR3 nucleotides read TGCGCCAGCGGGGTAGCGGGATCGTACGAGCAGTACTTC. The encoded protein is CASGVAGSYEQYF.